The 28 T cell receptor beta chains reported below all come from one sample, sequenced in a study of blood T cell repertoires in COVID-19. The repertoire was sequenced with immunoSEQ multiplex PCR; TCRdb's copy has only in-frame clones and lacks some. The top ten hold 1.4% of the sample, which has over 400,000 clones, 70% to 90% seen once. Sequencing was carried out using peripheral blood. These receptors were taken from a woman aged 30 to 39 with active or convalescent COVID-19.

V usage is TRBV30 and J usage is TRBJ1-4, with no clear D. CDR3 length: 15 amino acids. The germline V and J ends were trimmed by 2 bases and 0 bases, with 10 bases remaining between them. Germline-derived CDR1 and CDR2 are GTSNPN and SVGIG (reference sequence). CDR3 sequence reads: CAWSIGLATNEKLFF. DNA of the CDR3: TGTGCCTGGAGTATTGGCCTGGCAACTAATGAAAAACTGTTTTTT.

The J gene is TRBJ1-6, the V gene TRBV10-1, with D perhaps TRBD1 (6 bases). Germline loops: CDR1 WNHNN, CDR2 SYGVQD (reference sequence). Deletions cut 6 bases from V and 9 bases from J, with 9 bases between. The CDR3 contains 12 residues. The CDR3 sequence: CASSSGVSPLHF. CDR3 bases: TGCGCCAGCAGCTCAGGGGTTTCACCCCTCCACTTT.

The chain has TRBV14 and TRBJ2-2; 8 nucleotides align to TRBD2. Germline assignment: CDR1 SGHDN and CDR2 FVKESK. V shed 1 base and J 5 bases; nucleotides not matched to a gene: 18. This CDR3 is 20 amino acids long. The CDR3 reads CASSQVPRLTGRAGTGELFF. CDR3 nucleotides: TGTGCCAGCAGCCAAGTACCCCGCTTAACCGGGAGGGCCGGAACCGGGGAGCTGTTTTTT.

The CDR3 region has the DNA TGTGCCTGGAGGGGCGGGCTAGCGGGAGATTATAGAGGCAATGAGCAGTTCTTC. Amino acid sequence: CAWRGGLAGDYRGNEQFF. The chain has TRBV30 and TRBJ2-1, with 10 bases identical to TRBD2. The CDR3 runs to 18 residues. The ends lost 3 bases at V and 6 bases at J; junction bases unmatched: 17. The germline CDR1 and CDR2 sequences are GTSNPN and SVGIG (reference sequence).

The genes are TRBV27 and TRBJ1-3, with D hard to call. The ends were cut back, 6 bases at V and 7 bases at J, with 13 bases in the middle. Looked up from germline, CDR1 is MNHEY and CDR2 is SMNVEV (reference sequence). The CDR3 contains 13 residues. The CDR3 protein is CASSPISSNTIYF. The CDR3 bases are TGTGCCAGCAGCCCTATATCCTCGAACACCATATATTTT.

This sequence joins TRBV15 and TRBJ1-1; D gene uncertain. The germline V and J ends were trimmed by 0 bases and 11 bases, with 10 bases remaining between them. CDR1 is LNHNV and CDR2 is YYDKDF in the germline V gene (reference sequence). The CDR3 runs 12 residues. This CDR3 reads CATSRDRVKAFF. CDR3 in DNA: TGTGCCACCAGCAGAGATCGGGTGAAGGCTTTCTTT.

The chain recombines TRBV12-3 or TRBV12-4 with TRBJ2-3; no reliable D call. The ends were cut back, 5 bases at V and 4 bases at J, with 10 bases in the middle. The CDR3 length is 13 residues. The DNA of the CDR3 is TGTGCCAGCAGTCCCGGCCTAGCAGATACGCAGTATTTT. Protein sequence: CASSPGLADTQYF.

This chain joins TRBV5-1 and TRBJ2-1; D ambiguous. V lost 0 bases and J lost 0, with 13 bases in between. The germline CDR1 and CDR2 sequences are SGHRS and YFSETQ. There are 17 residues in the CDR3. The CDR3 loop is CASSLALIRSSYNEQFF. The CDR3 DNA reads TGCGCCAGCAGCTTGGCCTTGATCCGTAGCTCCTACAATGAGCAGTTCTTC. The full variable domain, rest sourced from reference TRBV5-1 and TRBJ2-1, is KAGVTQTPRYLIKTRGQQVTLSCSPISGHRSVSWYQQTPGQGLQFLFEYFSETQRNKGNFPGRFSGRQFSNSRSEMNVSTLELGDSALYLCASSLALIRSSYNEQFFGPGTRLTVL.

The chain employs TRBV7-9 and TRBJ1-5, with D perhaps TRBD1 (6 bases). This CDR3 spans 15 amino acids. V was shortened by 1 base and J by 4 bases, with 11 bases between the two germline ends. Germline loops: CDR1 SEHNR, CDR2 FQNEAQ (reference sequence). CDR3 sequence (DNA): TGTGCCAGCAGCTTAGGACAGGTCACAAATCAGCCCCAGCATTTT. This translates into CASSLGQVTNQPQHF.

V usage is TRBV14 and J usage is TRBJ2-2; D uncertain. The CDR3 contains 15 residues. V was shortened by 3 bases and J by 5 bases, with 13 bases between the two germline ends. Germline lookup yields CDR1 SGHDN and CDR2 FVKESK. CDR3 DNA sequence: TGTGCCAGCAGCCATGATCTTGGCCCGACCGGGGAGCTGTTTTTT. Protein product: CASSHDLGPTGELFF. The complete variable domain, with remaining parts taken from reference TRBV14 and TRBJ2-2, reads EAGVTQFPSHSVIEKGQTVTLRCDPISGHDNLYWYRRVMGKEIKFLLHFVKESKQDESGMPNNRFLAERTGGTYSTLKVQPAELEDSGVYFCASSHDLGPTGELFFGEGSRLTVL.

The chain recombines TRBV6-5 with TRBJ1-2; 11 positions match TRBD1. Germline V CDR1 and CDR2: MNHEY, SVGAGI. V was pared by 7 bases and J by 7 bases, with 8 bases of the junction left unmatched. The CDR3 consists of 14 residues. The CDR3 DNA reads as TGTGCCAGCACCAGGACAGGGGGCCTAGGTGGCTACACCTTC. As protein: CASTRTGGLGGYTF.

The chain joins TRBV19 to TRBJ2-1; 8 bases map to TRBD1. Germline V gene lookup returns CDR1 LNHDA and CDR2 SQIVND (reference sequence). CDR3 length: 15 amino acids. V shed 6 bases, J shed 4 bases, and the junction held 8 bases outside the gene matches. The DNA for the CDR3 is TGTGCCAGTAGGCGACAGGGGATTATGTACAATGAGCAGTTCTTC. This sequence encodes CASRRQGIMYNEQFF.

V is TRBV19 and J is TRBJ2-2; TRBD2 is a possible D gene (6 bases). The V end was cut by 5 bases, the J end by 5 bases, with 12 bases between. Germline-derived CDR1 and CDR2 are LNHDA and SQIVND (reference sequence). This CDR3 has 14 residues. The CDR3 sequence: CASSPVGRTGELFF. CDR3 coding DNA: TGTGCCAGTAGTCCAGTAGGGAGGACCGGGGAGCTGTTTTTT.

In this sample, this clone turned up a few times. This chain links TRBV4-2 with TRBJ2-7; D call uncertain. V shed 1 base and J shed 2 bases, with 12 bases lying between them. The CDR3 extends over 15 amino acids. Germline-derived CDR1 and CDR2 are LGHNA and YNFKEQ. This CDR3 is CASSQGRVEPYEQYF. Written as DNA, the CDR3 is TGTGCCAGCAGCCAAGGACGCGTGGAGCCCTACGAGCAGTACTTC.

The V and J genes are TRBV10-1 and TRBJ1-1; D not certain. Trimming shortened V by 6 bases and J by 7 bases, and 9 bases separated the two germline ends. Germline V CDR1 and CDR2: WNHNN, SYGVQD (reference sequence). There are 11 residues in the CDR3. The CDR3 loop is CASSQGLEAFF. As DNA, the CDR3 is TGCGCCAGCAGCCAAGGACTTGAAGCTTTCTTT.

This chain connects TRBV14 to TRBJ2-3, with a tentative D call TRBD1 (6 bases). The length of the CDR3 is 14 residues. V was clipped by 4 bases and J by 4 bases, with 12 bases between them. Looked up from germline, CDR1 is SGHDN and CDR2 is FVKESK. The CDR3: CASSPWDTPDTQYF. In DNA form, the CDR3 reads TGTGCCAGCAGCCCCTGGGACACCCCAGATACGCAGTATTTT.

J is TRBJ2-7 and V is TRBV7-9, with 9 bases matching TRBD1. V shed 6 bases and J 3 bases; nucleotides not matched to a gene: 3. Germline CDR1 and CDR2: SEHNR and FQNEAQ (reference sequence). The CDR3 covers 13 residues. DNA for the CDR3: TGTGCCAGCAGACTGGACAGGGGCTACGAGCAGTACTTC. It encodes CASRLDRGYEQYF.

The V and J genes are TRBV19 and TRBJ2-7, with D tentatively TRBD1 (6 bases). Trimming shortened V by 6 bases and J by 2 bases, and 14 bases separated the two germline ends. This CDR3 has 14 residues. Germline V gene sequence: CDR1 LNHDA, CDR2 SQIVND (reference sequence). CDR3 sequence reads: CASSLQGATYEQYF. CDR3 nucleotides: TGTGCCAGTAGCCTACAGGGTGCGACCTACGAGCAGTACTTC.

The gene calls are TRBV6-5 and TRBJ2-2, with D maybe TRBD1 (5 bases). CDR3 length equals 15 residues. Looked up from germline, CDR1 is MNHEY and CDR2 is SVGAGI. Trimming pared 2 bases from V and 7 bases from J, leaving 14 bases between. As DNA, the CDR3 is TGTGCCAGCAGTTACGAAGGGGTTGGTGTCGGGGAGCTGTTTTTT. This gives the protein CASSYEGVGVGELFF.

The CDR3 nucleotides read TGTGCCAGCAGCCGGGCCAGTATTTACGAGCAGTACTTC. Protein: CASSRASIYEQYF. The chain employs TRBV3-1 (or the pseudogene TRBV3-2) and TRBJ2-7; D gene unclear. The germline V and J ends were trimmed by 4 bases and 4 bases, with 11 bases remaining between them. Germline V CDR1 and CDR2: LGHDT, YNNKEL (reference sequence). The CDR3 consists of 13 residues.

This clone was seen only a few times. The rearrangement links TRBV29-1 to TRBJ1-1; D not certain. V was pared by 7 bases and J by 4 bases, with 16 bases between. This CDR3 is 13 amino acids long. Germline lookup yields CDR1 SQVTM and CDR2 ANQGSEA. CDR3 DNA sequence: TGCAGCGGAGGAGGTGCTTCGGGCACTGAAGCTTTCTTT. It yields the protein CSGGGASGTEAFF.

The chain couples TRBV19 to TRBJ1-5; TRBD1 agrees at 8 bases. The germline V gene has CDR1 LNHDA and CDR2 SQIVND (reference sequence). With 10 bases clipped from V and 1 base from J, the junction kept 3 bases outside the gene matches. CDR3 size: 13 residues. The CDR3 DNA reads as TGTGCCACCCGGGACAGGAGCAATCAGCCCCAGCATTTT. Protein: CATRDRSNQPQHF.

The chain couples TRBV30 to TRBJ1-5; the D gene is possibly TRBD1 (5 bases). The CDR3 runs 16 residues. Trimming took off 5 bases at V and 0 bases at J, with 17 bases between the two ends. Germline CDR1 is GTSNPN and CDR2 is SVGIG (reference sequence). The CDR3 DNA reads TGTGCCTGGTCGCTCTCAGGGTTCTATAGCAATCAGCCCCAGCATTTT. Protein product: CAWSLSGFYSNQPQHF.

In DNA form, the CDR3 reads TGTGCCAGTAGTCCCGGGACAGGGGATCTCTACAATGAGCAGTTCTTC. This encodes CASSPGTGDLYNEQFF. The chain employs TRBV19 and TRBJ2-1; 10 bases map to TRBD1. Germline V gene sequence: CDR1 LNHDA, CDR2 SQIVND (reference sequence). CDR3 length: 16 residues. Trimming removed 5 bases from V and 3 bases from J; junction bases left unmatched: 7.

The genes are TRBV19 and TRBJ2-7, with TRBD2 identical over 12 bases. This CDR3 spans 15 amino acids. Trimming took 3 bases from V and 2 from J; bases not matched to a gene: 2. Germline V CDR1 and CDR2: LNHDA, SQIVND (reference sequence). Here the CDR3 DNA reads TGTGCCAGTAGTATGGGACTAGCGGGTACCTACGAGCAGTACTTC. Amino acids: CASSMGLAGTYEQYF. Full variable domain (remainder filled in from reference TRBV19 and TRBJ2-7): DGGITQSPKYLFRKEGQNVTLSCEQNLNHDAMYWYRQDPGQGLRLIYYSQIVNDFQKGDIAEGYSVSREKKESFPLTVTSAQKNPTAFYLCASSMGLAGTYEQYFGPGTRLTVT.

This clone was detected a few times. J is TRBJ1-4 and V is TRBV10-3; D unclear. Germline CDR1 and CDR2: ENHRY and SYGVKD. Trimming pared 4 bases from V and 6 bases from J, leaving 9 bases between. The CDR3 consists of 13 residues. The CDR3 nucleotides read TGTGCCATCAGTGGAGGGCGGGATGAAAAACTGTTTTTT. This codes for CAISGGRDEKLFF.

This clone was observed once. A read error may produce the germline difference seen at one junction end. The gene calls are TRBV18 and TRBJ2-1; TRBD1 agrees at 8 bases. Germline CDR1 is KGHSH and CDR2 is LQKENI. The CDR3 totals 16 residues. This CDR3 reads CASSPPRQGKYNEQFF. The CDR3 region has the DNA TGTGCCAGCTCCCCACCGCGACAGGGGAAATACAATGAGCAGTTCTTC.

This chain uses TRBV5-1 with TRBJ1-1, with D possibly matching TRBD1 (6 bases). Per the germline V gene, CDR1 is SGHRS and CDR2 is YFSETQ. V shed 4 bases and J shed 5 bases, with 18 bases lying between them. The CDR3 covers 15 residues. CDR3 protein: CASSIGTPGGTEAFF. In DNA, the CDR3 is TGCGCCAGCAGCATAGGGACACCCGGTGGGACTGAAGCTTTCTTT.